The clone carrying this TCR beta chain has only one observation. Its antigen is as yet unknown. The sample comes from a study of CD8 T cells in ankylosing spondylitis. General study findings and limits: A subset of motif variants has previously been described in the synovial fluid and blood of reactive arthritis. Within matched ankylosing spondylitis synovial fluid, disease-linked clones were reportedly significantly enriched. One TCR beta motif, made up of 7 or 8 highly homologous variants, appeared characteristic of ankylosing spondylitis blood.

Libraries of TCR beta came from quantitative 5'-RACE with molecular barcodes. TCRdb recomputed calls from the 5' RACE reads with MiXCR, one row per CDR3 protein. The sample contains approximately 300,000 distinct CDR3 sequences, around 19% of which appear only once. The CDR3 sequence is 15 residues long. Trimming removed 4 bases at V and 3 bases at J, with 15 bases between. From germline, CDR1 is MDHEN and CDR2 SYDVKM. Input material: blood, either unsorted or a sorted T cell fraction (not recorded which). This chain connects TRBV28 to TRBJ2-5; tentative D call: TRBD2 (5 bases). The TCR was taken from a male donor with ankylosing spondylitis or in good health (not recorded which). In DNA form, the CDR3 reads TGTGCCAGCAGTTCCATGGGAGTCGTAAAAGAGACCCAGTACTTC. Its translation is CASSSMGVVKETQYF.